This T cell receptor beta chain was retrieved from a study of beta chain features in type 1 diabetes. There are a few counts of this clone. Antigen: not known. Expressed TCRB transcripts got sequenced, as all isolated RNA was reverse transcribed. The table came from immunoSEQ multiplex PCR; TCRdb's copy has only in-frame clones and leaves some out. The sample yields 350,000 to 450,000 clones, approximately 12% seen once. This CDR3 has 14 residues. Trimming stripped 0 bases from V and 4 bases from J, with 9 bases between. Germline V gene lookup returns CDR1 MGHRA and CDR2 YSYEKL. Study findings and constraints: TCRB CDR3s from Type 1 diabetes patients were moderately but significantly shorter in all four CD4+ subsets.

The source is a woman under 30 with type 1 diabetes. The material sequenced was naive CD4+ T cells from blood. The V call is TRBV4-1, the J call TRBJ2-5; the D gene is possibly TRBD1 (6 bases). The CDR3 loop reads CASSQDTGIETQYF. DNA of the CDR3: TGCGCCAGCAGCCAAGACACAGGGATAGAGACCCAGTACTTC.